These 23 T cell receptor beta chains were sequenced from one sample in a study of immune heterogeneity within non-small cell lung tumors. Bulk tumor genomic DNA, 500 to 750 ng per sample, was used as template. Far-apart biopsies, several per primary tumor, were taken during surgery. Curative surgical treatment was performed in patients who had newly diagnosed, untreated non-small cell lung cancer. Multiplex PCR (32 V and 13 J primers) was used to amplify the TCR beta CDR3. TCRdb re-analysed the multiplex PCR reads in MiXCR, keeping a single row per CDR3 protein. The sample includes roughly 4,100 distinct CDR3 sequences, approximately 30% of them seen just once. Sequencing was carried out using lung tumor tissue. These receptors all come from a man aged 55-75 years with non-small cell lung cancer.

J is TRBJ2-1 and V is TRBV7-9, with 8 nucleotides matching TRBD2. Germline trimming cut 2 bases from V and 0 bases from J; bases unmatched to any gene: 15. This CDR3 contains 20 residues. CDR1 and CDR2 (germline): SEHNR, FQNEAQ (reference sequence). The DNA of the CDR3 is TGTGCCAGCAGCTTATGGGGGTTGGCGGGAGGCCGAAGCTCCTACAATGAGCAGTTCTTC. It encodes CASSLWGLAGGRSSYNEQFF.

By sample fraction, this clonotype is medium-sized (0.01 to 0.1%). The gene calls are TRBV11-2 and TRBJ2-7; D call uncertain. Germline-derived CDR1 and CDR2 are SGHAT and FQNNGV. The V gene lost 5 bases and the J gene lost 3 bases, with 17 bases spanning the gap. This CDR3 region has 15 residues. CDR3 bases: TGTGCCAGCAGCCAAATGGCTAGAAAGGTCTACGAGCAGTACTTC. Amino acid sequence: CASSQMARKVYEQYF.

The CDR3 nucleotides read TGTGCCAGCAGCTTGGCCAACTCCACCTACGAGCAGTACTTC. This codes for CASSLANSTYEQYF. The rearrangement joins TRBV5-4 to TRBJ2-7; D is unclear. Germline CDR1 SGHNT, CDR2 YYREEE (reference sequence). V dropped 0 bases and J dropped 2 bases, with 9 bases sitting between them. CDR3 length: 14 amino acids.

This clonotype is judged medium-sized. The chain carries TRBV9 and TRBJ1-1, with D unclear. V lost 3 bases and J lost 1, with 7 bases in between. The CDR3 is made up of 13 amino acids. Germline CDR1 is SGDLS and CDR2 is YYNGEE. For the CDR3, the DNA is TGTGCCAGCAGCGGCGGACGGAACACTGAAGCTTTCTTT. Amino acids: CASSGGRNTEAFF.

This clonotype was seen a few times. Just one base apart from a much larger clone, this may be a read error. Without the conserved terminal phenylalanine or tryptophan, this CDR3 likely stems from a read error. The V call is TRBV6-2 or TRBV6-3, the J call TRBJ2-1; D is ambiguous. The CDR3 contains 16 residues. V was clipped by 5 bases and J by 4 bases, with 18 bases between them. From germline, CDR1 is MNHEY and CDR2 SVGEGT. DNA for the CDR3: TGTGCCAGCAGTACCAAACCACCCGACCATTACAATGAGCAGTTCCTC. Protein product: CASSTKPPDHYNEQFL.

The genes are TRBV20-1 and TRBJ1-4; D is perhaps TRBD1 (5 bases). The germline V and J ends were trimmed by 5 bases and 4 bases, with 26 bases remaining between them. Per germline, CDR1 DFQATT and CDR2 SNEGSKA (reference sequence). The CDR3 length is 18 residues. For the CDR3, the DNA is TGCAGTGCTGCCTCCTTGCGTCCCATGACAGACTATAATGAAAAACTGTTTTTT. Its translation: CSAASLRPMTDYNEKLFF.

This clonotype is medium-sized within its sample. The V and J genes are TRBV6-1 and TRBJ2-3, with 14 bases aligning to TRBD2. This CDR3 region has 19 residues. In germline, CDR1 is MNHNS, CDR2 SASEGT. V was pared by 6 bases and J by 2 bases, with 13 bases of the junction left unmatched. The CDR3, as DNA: TGTGCCAGCAGCCTGGGGGGGACTAGCGGGAGCCTGACCACAGATACGCAGTATTTT. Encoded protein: CASSLGGTSGSLTTDTQYF.

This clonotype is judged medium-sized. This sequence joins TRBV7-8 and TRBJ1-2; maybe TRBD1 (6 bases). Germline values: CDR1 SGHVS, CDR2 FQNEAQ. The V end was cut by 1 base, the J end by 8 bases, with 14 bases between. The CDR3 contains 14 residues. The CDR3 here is CASSLGAGAGGYTF. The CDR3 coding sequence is TGTGCCAGCAGCTTAGGTGCGGGGGCGGGAGGCTACACCTTC.

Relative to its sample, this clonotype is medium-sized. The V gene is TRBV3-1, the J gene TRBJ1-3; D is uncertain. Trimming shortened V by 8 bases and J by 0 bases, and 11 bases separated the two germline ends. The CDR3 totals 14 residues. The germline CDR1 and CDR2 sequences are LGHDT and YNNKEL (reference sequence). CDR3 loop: CASGRLSSGNTIYF. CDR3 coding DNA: TGTGCCAGCGGCAGGTTGAGCTCTGGAAACACCATATATTTT.

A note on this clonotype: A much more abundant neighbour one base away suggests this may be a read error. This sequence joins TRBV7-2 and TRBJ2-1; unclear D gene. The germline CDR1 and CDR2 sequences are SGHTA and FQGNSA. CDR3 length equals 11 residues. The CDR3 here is CASGLGSQQFF. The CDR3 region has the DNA TGTGCCAGCGGCTTAGGTTCTCAGCAGTTCTTC.

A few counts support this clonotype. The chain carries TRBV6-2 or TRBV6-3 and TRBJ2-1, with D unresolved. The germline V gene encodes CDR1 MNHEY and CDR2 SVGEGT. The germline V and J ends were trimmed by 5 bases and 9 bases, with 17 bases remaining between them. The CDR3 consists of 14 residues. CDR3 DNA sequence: TGTGCCAGCAGTCCACACCGCTTAACTGTTGAGCAGTTCTTC. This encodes CASSPHRLTVEQFF.

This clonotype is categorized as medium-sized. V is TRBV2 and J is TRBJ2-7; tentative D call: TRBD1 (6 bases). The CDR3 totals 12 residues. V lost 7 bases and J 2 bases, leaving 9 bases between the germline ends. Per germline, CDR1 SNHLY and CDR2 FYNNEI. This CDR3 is CASNEGAYEQYF. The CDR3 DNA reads TGTGCCAGCAACGAGGGGGCCTACGAGCAGTACTTC.

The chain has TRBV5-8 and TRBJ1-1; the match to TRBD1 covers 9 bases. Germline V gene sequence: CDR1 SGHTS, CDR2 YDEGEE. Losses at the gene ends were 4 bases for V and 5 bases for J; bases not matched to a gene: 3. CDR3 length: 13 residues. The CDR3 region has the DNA TGTGCCAGCAGCCACAGGGGGCGAACTGAAGCTTTCTTT. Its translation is CASSHRGRTEAFF. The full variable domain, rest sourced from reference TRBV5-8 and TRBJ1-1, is EAGVTQSPTHLIKTRGQQATLRCSPISGHTSVYWYQQALGLGLQFLLWYDEGEERNRGNFPPRFSGRQFPNYSSELNVNALELEDSALYLCASSHRGRTEAFFGQGTRLTVV.

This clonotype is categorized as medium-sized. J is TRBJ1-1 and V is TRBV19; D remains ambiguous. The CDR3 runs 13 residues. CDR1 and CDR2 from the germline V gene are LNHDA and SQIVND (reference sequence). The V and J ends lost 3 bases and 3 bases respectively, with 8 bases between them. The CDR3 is CASSIRKDTEAFF. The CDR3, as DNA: TGTGCCAGTAGTATCCGTAAAGACACTGAAGCTTTCTTT. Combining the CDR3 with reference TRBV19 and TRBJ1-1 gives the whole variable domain DGGITQSPKYLFRKEGQNVTLSCEQNLNHDAMYWYRQDPGQGLRLIYYSQIVNDFQKGDIAEGYSVSREKKESFPLTVTSAQKNPTAFYLCASSIRKDTEAFFGQGTRLTVV.

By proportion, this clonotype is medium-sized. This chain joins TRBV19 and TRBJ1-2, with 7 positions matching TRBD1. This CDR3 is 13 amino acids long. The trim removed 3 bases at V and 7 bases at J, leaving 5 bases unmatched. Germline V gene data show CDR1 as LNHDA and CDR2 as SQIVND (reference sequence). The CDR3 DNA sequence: TGTGCCAGTAGTATCGGGGACAGTGGTGGCTACACCTTC. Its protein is CASSIGDSGGYTF.

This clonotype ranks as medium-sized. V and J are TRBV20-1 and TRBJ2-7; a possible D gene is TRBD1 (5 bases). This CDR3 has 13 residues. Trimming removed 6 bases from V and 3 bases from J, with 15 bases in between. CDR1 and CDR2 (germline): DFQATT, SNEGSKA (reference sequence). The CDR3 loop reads CSAGKGFNYEQYF. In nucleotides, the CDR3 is TGCAGTGCGGGAAAGGGGTTCAACTACGAGCAGTACTTC.

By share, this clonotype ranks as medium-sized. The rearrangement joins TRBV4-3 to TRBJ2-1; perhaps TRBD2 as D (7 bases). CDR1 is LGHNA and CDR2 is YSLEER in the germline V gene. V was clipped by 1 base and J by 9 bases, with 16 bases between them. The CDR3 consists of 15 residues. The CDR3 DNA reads TGCGCCAGCAGCCAAGGGCGAGCAGGGGAGGGTGAGCAGTTCTTC. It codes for CASSQGRAGEGEQFF.

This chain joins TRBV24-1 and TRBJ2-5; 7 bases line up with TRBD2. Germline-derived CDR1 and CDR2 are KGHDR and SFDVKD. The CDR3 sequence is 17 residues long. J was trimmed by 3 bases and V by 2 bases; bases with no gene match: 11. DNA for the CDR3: TGTGCCACCAGTGATTCGGGAGGCCAAGACATCAAAGAGACCCAGTACTTC. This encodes CATSDSGGQDIKETQYF.

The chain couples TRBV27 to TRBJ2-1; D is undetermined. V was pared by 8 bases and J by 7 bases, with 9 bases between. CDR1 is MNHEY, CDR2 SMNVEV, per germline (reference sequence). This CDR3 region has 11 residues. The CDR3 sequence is CASWQVNEQFF. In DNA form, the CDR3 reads TGTGCCAGCTGGCAGGTAAATGAGCAGTTCTTC.

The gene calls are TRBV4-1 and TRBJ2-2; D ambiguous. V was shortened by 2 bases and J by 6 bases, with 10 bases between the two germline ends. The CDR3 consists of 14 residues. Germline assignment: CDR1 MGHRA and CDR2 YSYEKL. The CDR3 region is CASSQSTKPGELFF. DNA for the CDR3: TGCGCCAGCAGCCAATCCACCAAACCCGGGGAGCTGTTTTTT.

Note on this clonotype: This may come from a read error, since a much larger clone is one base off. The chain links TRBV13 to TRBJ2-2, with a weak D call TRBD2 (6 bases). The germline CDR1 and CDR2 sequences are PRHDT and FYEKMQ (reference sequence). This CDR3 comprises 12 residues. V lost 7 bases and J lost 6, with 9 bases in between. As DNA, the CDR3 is TGTGCCAGCACGGAGGGGTCCGGGGAGCTGTTTTTT. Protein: CASTEGSGELFF.

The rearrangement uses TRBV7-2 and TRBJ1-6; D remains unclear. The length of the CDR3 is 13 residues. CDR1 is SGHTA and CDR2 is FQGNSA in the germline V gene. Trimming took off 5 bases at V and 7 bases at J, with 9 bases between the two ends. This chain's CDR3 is CASSTRNNSPLHF. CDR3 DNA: TGTGCCAGCAGCACCCGCAACAATTCACCCCTCCACTTT.

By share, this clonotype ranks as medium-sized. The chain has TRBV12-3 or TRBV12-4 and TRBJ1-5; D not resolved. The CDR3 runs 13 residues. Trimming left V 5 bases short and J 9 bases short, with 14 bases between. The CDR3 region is CASSPEANRPQHF. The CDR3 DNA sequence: TGTGCCAGCAGTCCTGAGGCAAACCGGCCCCAGCATTTT.